The 25 T cell receptor beta chains given below trace back to one sample, sequenced in a study of OX40 agonist ivuxolimab in advanced cancers. Some clones are missing from TCRdb's copy, which holds only in-frame ones; the method was immunoSEQ multiplex PCR. The sample yields tens of thousands of clones, approximately 89% seen once. Sequences were derived from CD4+ or CD8+ T cells sorted from blood, sampled in a trial of the OX40 agonist ivuxolimab. These receptors were obtained from an adult with an advanced solid tumor such as melanoma, head and neck, liver or kidney cancer.

The chain employs TRBV28 and TRBJ2-6; D perhaps matches TRBD2 (5 bases). The V end lost 2 bases, the J end lost 0 bases, and 14 bases lay between the germline ends. The CDR3 is 18 residues long. In germline, CDR1 is MDHEN, CDR2 SYDVKM. CDR3 DNA: TGTGCCAGCAGTTTAAGAGCGGTGGCATTCTCTGGGGCCAACGTCCTGACTTTC. The encoded protein is CASSLRAVAFSGANVLTF.

V usage is TRBV27 and J usage is TRBJ2-3; 9 bases are a match to TRBD2. The CDR3 loop spans 20 amino acids. The J segment lost 4 bases and the V segment lost 4 bases, leaving 21 bases of the junction unmatched. Germline V gene lookup returns CDR1 MNHEY and CDR2 SMNVEV (reference sequence). CDR3 coding DNA: TGTGCCAGCAGTTCCTTATCCTATTCTGTAGCGGGAGAAGGCGCAGATACGCAGTATTTT. Translating it yields CASSSLSYSVAGEGADTQYF.

The J gene is TRBJ2-4, the V gene TRBV7-9; 8 bases line up with TRBD2. CDR1 SEHNR and CDR2 FQNEAQ come from the germline V gene (reference sequence). The CDR3 covers 16 residues. The V segment lost 5 bases and the J segment 0 bases; nucleotides outside the gene matches: 6. The CDR3 region is CASSRTSGQAKNIQYF. The CDR3 nucleotides read TGTGCCAGCAGCCGTACTAGCGGACAAGCCAAAAACATTCAGTACTTC.

In DNA, the CDR3 is TGCGCCAGCAGCCAATTAGGGGTCAATGAAAAACTGTTTTTT. Translating it yields CASSQLGVNEKLFF. The J gene is TRBJ1-4, the V gene TRBV4-1, with D tentatively TRBD1 (5 bases). The CDR3 length is 14 residues. V shed 2 bases and J shed 5 bases, with 9 bases lying between them. CDR1 is MGHRA and CDR2 is YSYEKL in the germline V gene.

This clone was seen a single time. The genes are TRBV27 and TRBJ1-5; no firm D call. Germline V CDR1 and CDR2: MNHEY, SMNVEV (reference sequence). This CDR3 has 13 residues. V shed 3 bases and J shed 6 bases, with 9 bases lying between them. The CDR3 here is CASSLGLGQPQHF. The CDR3 coding sequence is TGTGCCAGCAGTTTGGGTCTCGGTCAGCCCCAGCATTTT.

V and J are TRBV30 and TRBJ2-6; the D gene could be TRBD1 or TRBD2 (5 bases each). This CDR3 comprises 17 residues. Germline values: CDR1 GTSNPN, CDR2 SVGIG (reference sequence). With 5 bases removed from V and 1 base from J, the gap between germline ends came to 18 bases. CDR3 sequence: CAWGGAGNQSGANVLTF. The CDR3 DNA follows: TGTGCCTGGGGGGGTGCAGGGAACCAATCTGGGGCCAACGTCCTGACTTTC.

The chain links TRBV9 to TRBJ2-1; 14 bases align to TRBD2. Germline V gene data show CDR1 as SGDLS and CDR2 as YYNGEE. J gave up 8 bases and V 2 bases, and 3 bases lay outside the gene matches. The CDR3 is 15 residues long. The CDR3 nucleotides are TGTGCCAGCAGCGTGGGACTAGCGGGAGTTGATGAGCAGTTCTTC. Translated, it gives CASSVGLAGVDEQFF. Looking up the rest from reference TRBV9 and TRBJ2-1 gives the full variable domain: DSGVTQTPKHLITATGQRVTLRCSPRSGDLSVYWYQQSLDQGLQFLIQYYNGEERAKGNILERFSAQQFPDLHSELNLSSLELGDSALYFCASSVGLAGVDEQFFGPGTRLTVL.

The V and J genes are TRBV19 and TRBJ2-7; maybe TRBD2 (5 bases). Germline V gives CDR1 LNHDA, CDR2 SQIVND (reference sequence). V was trimmed by 6 bases and J by 2 bases, leaving 11 bases between them. This CDR3 spans 13 amino acids. CDR3 coding DNA: TGTGCCAGTAGGGCGGGTGCCACCTACGAGCAGTACTTC. Encoded protein: CASRAGATYEQYF.

V gene TRBV7-9 combines with J gene TRBJ1-3, with D possibly being TRBD1 (6 bases). The CDR3 runs to 16 residues. V gave up 4 bases and J gave up 2 bases, with 15 bases separating them. Germline CDR1 SEHNR, CDR2 FQNEAQ (reference sequence). The CDR3 sequence is CASSSKGGAPGNTIYF. CDR3 coding DNA: TGTGCCAGCAGCTCCAAGGGGGGGGCCCCTGGAAACACCATATATTTT.

V gene TRBV7-3 combines with J gene TRBJ2-7; a weak D match, TRBD2 (6 bases). V lost 5 bases and J 5 bases, leaving 13 bases between the germline ends. CDR3 length equals 13 residues. CDR1 is SGHTA and CDR2 is FQGTGA in the germline V gene. CDR3 coding DNA: TGTGCCAGCAGCCGAGCGGGTATCGACGAGCAGTACTTC. This codes for CASSRAGIDEQYF.

This sequence joins TRBV21-1 and TRBJ2-7; TRBD2 is taken as the D call from the table, unchecked against the DNA. TRBV21-1 is tagged as a pseudogene. There are 19 residues in the CDR3. The CDR3 is CASLQTQGLADPITKEQYF. DNA for the CDR3: TGTGCCAGCCTCCAAACCCAGGGGCTAGCGGATCCAATTACGAAGGAGCAGTACTTC.

The chain combines TRBV13 with TRBJ2-7, with 11 bases matching TRBD2. The trim removed 4 bases at V and 5 bases at J, leaving 4 bases unmatched. Germline CDR1 reads PRHDT; CDR2 reads FYEKMQ (reference sequence). The CDR3 covers 14 residues. The CDR3 DNA follows: TGTGCCAGCAGCTCACTAGCGGGGGAGAACGAGCAGTACTTC. Its translation is CASSSLAGENEQYF.

The V and J genes are TRBV19 and TRBJ1-1, with D perhaps TRBD1 (6 bases). V was shortened by 1 base and J by 7 bases, with 10 bases between the two germline ends. Germline assignment: CDR1 LNHDA and CDR2 SQIVND (reference sequence). This CDR3 is 13 amino acids long. The CDR3 here is CASSIAGEIEAFF. The CDR3 nucleotides are TGTGCCAGTAGTATAGCAGGGGAGATTGAAGCTTTCTTT.

The gene calls are TRBV9 and TRBJ1-6; unclear D gene. Germline V lookup: CDR1 SGDLS, CDR2 YYNGEE. The CDR3 contains 14 residues. V lost 6 bases and J 9 bases, leaving 16 bases between the germline ends. The DNA of the CDR3 is TGTGCCAGCACCCCGGGGTACTTGGGTTCACCCCTCCACTTT. Translated, it gives CASTPGYLGSPLHF. Variable domain in full (rest from reference TRBV9 and TRBJ1-6): DSGVTQTPKHLITATGQRVTLRCSPRSGDLSVYWYQQSLDQGLQFLIQYYNGEERAKGNILERFSAQQFPDLHSELNLSSLELGDSALYFCASTPGYLGSPLHFGNGTRLTVT.

The chain recombines TRBV5-6 with TRBJ2-7; 10 positions match TRBD2. This CDR3 region has 15 residues. The J segment lost 4 bases and the V segment lost 2 bases, leaving 6 bases of the junction unmatched. Germline CDR1 and CDR2: SGHDT and YYEEEE. The DNA for the CDR3 is TGTGCCAGCAGCTTTGCGGAAGCGGGAGGGTACGAGCAGTACTTC. As protein: CASSFAEAGGYEQYF.

The CDR3 DNA reads TGTGCCAGCAGCCGGGGAGCGGGAGGAGATACGCAGTATTTT. As protein: CASSRGAGGDTQYF. V and J are TRBV6-4 and TRBJ2-3; 9 bases agree with TRBD2. Germline V lookup: CDR1 MRHNA, CDR2 SNTAGT. The V and J ends lost 6 bases and 5 bases, in that order; junction bases with no gene match: 6. The CDR3 contains 14 residues.

In its sample, this clone was seen once. The chain joins TRBV7-9 to TRBJ1-2, with 9 bases aligning to TRBD1. V was clipped by 4 bases and J by 1 base; unmatched bases: 4. CDR3 length: 15 amino acids. CDR1 and CDR2 from the germline V gene are SEHNR and FQNEAQ (reference sequence). CDR3 amino acids: CASSSTGQGNYGYTF. CDR3 DNA sequence: TGTGCCAGCAGCTCGACGGGACAGGGTAACTATGGCTACACCTTC.

The chain carries TRBV19 and TRBJ2-1; the D gene is possibly TRBD1 (6 bases). The CDR3 covers 15 residues. V was pared by 3 bases and J by 4 bases, with 13 bases between. CDR1 is LNHDA, CDR2 SQIVND, per germline (reference sequence). The CDR3 loop reads CASSIQGYGYNEQFF. The CDR3 bases are TGTGCCAGTAGTATTCAGGGGTATGGATACAATGAGCAGTTCTTC. The full variable domain, in which reference TRBV19 and TRBJ2-1 provide the parts outside the CDR3, is DGGITQSPKYLFRKEGQNVTLSCEQNLNHDAMYWYRQDPGQGLRLIYYSQIVNDFQKGDIAEGYSVSREKKESFPLTVTSAQKNPTAFYLCASSIQGYGYNEQFFGPGTRLTVL.

The rearrangement links TRBV30 to TRBJ1-5, with 7 bases fitting TRBD1. There are 14 residues in the CDR3. Trimming removed 5 bases from V and 2 bases from J; junction bases left unmatched: 6. CDR1 and CDR2 (germline): GTSNPN, SVGIG (reference sequence). The CDR3 spells CAWGAGQGNQPQHF. In DNA, the CDR3 is TGTGCCTGGGGCGCCGGACAGGGCAATCAGCCCCAGCATTTT.

This clone was counted once. The chain has TRBV9 and TRBJ1-6; 7 positions agree with TRBD1. The CDR3 consists of 15 residues. The J segment lost 0 bases and the V segment lost 3 bases, leaving 0 bases of the junction unmatched. Germline CDR1 reads SGDLS; CDR2 reads YYNGEE. The CDR3 here is CASSDRGSYNSPLHF. The DNA of the CDR3 is TGTGCCAGCAGCGACAGGGGCTCCTATAATTCACCCCTCCACTTT. Together with reference TRBV9 and TRBJ1-6, the CDR3 gives the full variable domain: DSGVTQTPKHLITATGQRVTLRCSPRSGDLSVYWYQQSLDQGLQFLIQYYNGEERAKGNILERFSAQQFPDLHSELNLSSLELGDSALYFCASSDRGSYNSPLHFGNGTRLTVT.

The rearrangement links TRBV9 to TRBJ2-1, with 8 positions matching TRBD2. Germline CDR1 reads SGDLS; CDR2 reads YYNGEE. There are 15 residues in the CDR3. J lost 2 bases, V lost 4 bases, and 5 bases had no gene match. The CDR3 sequence: CASSSSGSPYNEQFF. The CDR3 DNA sequence: TGTGCCAGCAGCTCGAGCGGGAGTCCCTACAATGAGCAGTTCTTC.

The chain combines TRBV10-1 with TRBJ2-3, with D perhaps matching TRBD2 (6 bases). The CDR3 has 15 residues. Germline-derived CDR1 and CDR2 are WNHNN and SYGVQD (reference sequence). V was cut by 4 bases and J by 2 bases, with 13 bases left in between. The CDR3 spells CASSGGGGATDTQYF. CDR3 coding DNA: TGCGCCAGCAGTGGAGGAGGAGGGGCCACAGATACGCAGTATTTT.

The gene calls are TRBV4-1 and TRBJ1-1; tentative D call: TRBD1 (5 bases). CDR1 is MGHRA, CDR2 YSYEKL, per germline. The CDR3 contains 14 residues. V was trimmed by 3 bases and J by 4 bases, leaving 12 bases between them. CDR3 loop: CASSHSGATTEAFF. The CDR3 region has the DNA TGCGCCAGCAGCCACTCCGGGGCCACCACTGAAGCTTTCTTT.

The J gene is TRBJ2-5, the V gene TRBV14; unclear D gene. V was shortened by 0 bases and J by 2 bases, with 10 bases between the two germline ends. The germline V gene encodes CDR1 SGHDN and CDR2 FVKESK. The CDR3 consists of 15 residues. CDR3 sequence reads: CASSQDRAAQETQYF. CDR3 coding DNA: TGTGCCAGCAGCCAAGATCGGGCAGCACAAGAGACCCAGTACTTC.

This clone showed up just once. This chain links TRBV9 with TRBJ2-7, with D hard to call. This CDR3 has 14 amino acids. The V and J ends lost 0 bases and 7 bases respectively, with 14 bases between them. Per the germline V gene, CDR1 is SGDLS and CDR2 is YYNGEE. CDR3 sequence (DNA): TGTGCCAGCAGCGTAGGGGCAACCCTGGGTGAGCAGTACTTC. Translation gives CASSVGATLGEQYF.